This T cell receptor (beta chain) stems from a study of shared clonotypes between healthy human individuals. Looking at the study overall: Participating donors consisted of two women and a few men aged 18 to 49.

Measured with immunoSEQ multiplex PCR; TCRdb has only the in-frame clones, and not every one. The sample carries 500,000 or so clones, about 96% recorded once. V was pared by 5 bases and J by 1 base, with 11 bases of the junction left unmatched. This CDR3 has 16 residues. CDR1 and CDR2 (germline): LGHNA, YNFKEQ. Findings and limits, study-wide: The study found lower generation probabilities in non-shared clonotypes than in those shared by all four donors. Rarefaction gave evidence that sorted-subset sequencing remained incomplete despite large depth.

This clone was recorded only once. Its antigen is undetermined. The receptor was isolated from a woman in her 30s in good health. The chain combines TRBV4-2 with TRBJ2-7, with TRBD2 matching 7 bases. The sequenced sample consisted of naive CD4+ T cells sorted from blood. Subset reported: CD45RA+ positively selected. In DNA, the CDR3 is TGTGCCAGCAGCATAGGGAGGAGCGGGGTGTCCTACGAGCAGTACTTC. It yields the protein CASSIGRSGVSYEQYF.